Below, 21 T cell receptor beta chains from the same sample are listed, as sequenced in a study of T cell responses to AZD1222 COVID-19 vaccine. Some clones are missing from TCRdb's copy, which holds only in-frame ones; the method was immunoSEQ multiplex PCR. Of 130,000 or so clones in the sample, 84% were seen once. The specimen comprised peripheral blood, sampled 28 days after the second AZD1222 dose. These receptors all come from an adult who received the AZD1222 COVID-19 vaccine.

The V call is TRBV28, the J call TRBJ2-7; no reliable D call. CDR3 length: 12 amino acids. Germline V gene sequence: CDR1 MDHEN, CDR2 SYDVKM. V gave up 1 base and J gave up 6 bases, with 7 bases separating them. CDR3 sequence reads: CASSLSFGEQYF. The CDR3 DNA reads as TGTGCCAGCAGTTTATCTTTTGGCGAGCAGTACTTC.

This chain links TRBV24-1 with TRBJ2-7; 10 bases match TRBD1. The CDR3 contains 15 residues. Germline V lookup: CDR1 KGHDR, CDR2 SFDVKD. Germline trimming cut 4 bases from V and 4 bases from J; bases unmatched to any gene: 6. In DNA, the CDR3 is TGTGCCACCAGTGACTTGACAGGGGGCAGGTACGAGCAGTACTTC. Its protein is CATSDLTGGRYEQYF.

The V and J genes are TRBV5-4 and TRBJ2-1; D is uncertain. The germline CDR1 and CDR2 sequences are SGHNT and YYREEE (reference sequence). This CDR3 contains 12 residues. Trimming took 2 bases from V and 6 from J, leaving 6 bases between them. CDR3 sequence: CASSFESNEQFF. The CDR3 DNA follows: TGTGCCAGCAGCTTCGAAAGCAATGAGCAGTTCTTC.

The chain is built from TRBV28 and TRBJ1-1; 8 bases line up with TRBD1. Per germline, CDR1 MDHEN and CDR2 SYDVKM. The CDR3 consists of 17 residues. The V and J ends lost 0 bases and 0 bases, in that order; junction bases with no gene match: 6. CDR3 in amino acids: CASSLWQLGQVNTEAFF. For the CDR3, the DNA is TGTGCCAGCAGTTTATGGCAACTGGGACAGGTGAACACTGAAGCTTTCTTT.

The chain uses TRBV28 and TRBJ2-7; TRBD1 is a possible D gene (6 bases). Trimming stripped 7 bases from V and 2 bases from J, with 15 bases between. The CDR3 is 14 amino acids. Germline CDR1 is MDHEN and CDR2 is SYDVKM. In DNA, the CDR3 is TGTGCCAGCAAATTAGGGGGTGGGACCTACGAGCAGTACTTC. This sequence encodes CASKLGGGTYEQYF.

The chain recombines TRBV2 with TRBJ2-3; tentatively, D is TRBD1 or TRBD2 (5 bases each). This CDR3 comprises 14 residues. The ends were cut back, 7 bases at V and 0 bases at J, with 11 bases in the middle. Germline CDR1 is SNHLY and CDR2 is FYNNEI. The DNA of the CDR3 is TGTGCCAGCAAGGGACCTTTAAGCACAGATACGCAGTATTTT. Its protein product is CASKGPLSTDTQYF.

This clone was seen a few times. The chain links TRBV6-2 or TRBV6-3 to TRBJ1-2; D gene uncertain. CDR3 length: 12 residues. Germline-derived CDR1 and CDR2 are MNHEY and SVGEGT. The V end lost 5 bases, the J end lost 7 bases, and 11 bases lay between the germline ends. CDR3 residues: CASSPTVVGYTF. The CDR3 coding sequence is TGTGCCAGCAGTCCCACTGTCGTTGGCTACACCTTC.

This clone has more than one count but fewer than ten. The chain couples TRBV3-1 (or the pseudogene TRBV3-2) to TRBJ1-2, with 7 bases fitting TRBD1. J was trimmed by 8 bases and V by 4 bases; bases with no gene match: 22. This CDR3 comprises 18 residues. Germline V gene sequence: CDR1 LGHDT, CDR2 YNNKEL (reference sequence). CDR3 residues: CASSPRVRPGGGAGGYTF. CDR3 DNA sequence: TGTGCCAGCAGCCCGCGGGTTAGGCCTGGAGGGGGCGCTGGAGGCTACACCTTC.

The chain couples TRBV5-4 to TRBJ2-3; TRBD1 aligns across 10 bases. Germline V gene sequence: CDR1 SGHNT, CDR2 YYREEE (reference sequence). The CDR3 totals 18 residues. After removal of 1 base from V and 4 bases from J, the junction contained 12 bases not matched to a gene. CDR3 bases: TGTGCCAGCAGCTTGCGGAGGTCGGGACAGGGGTTCTCAGATACGCAGTATTTT. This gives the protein CASSLRRSGQGFSDTQYF.

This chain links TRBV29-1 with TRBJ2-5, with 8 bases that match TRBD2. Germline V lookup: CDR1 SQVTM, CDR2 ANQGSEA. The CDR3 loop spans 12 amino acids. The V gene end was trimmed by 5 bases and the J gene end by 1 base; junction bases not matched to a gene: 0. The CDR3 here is CSVTSGQETQYF. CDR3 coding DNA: TGCAGCGTTACTAGCGGCCAAGAGACCCAGTACTTC.

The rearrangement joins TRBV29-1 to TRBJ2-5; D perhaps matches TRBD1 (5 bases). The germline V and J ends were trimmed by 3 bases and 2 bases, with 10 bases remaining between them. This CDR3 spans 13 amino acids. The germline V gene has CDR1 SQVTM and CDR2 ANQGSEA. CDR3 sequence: CSVEGQGQETQYF. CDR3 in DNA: TGCAGCGTTGAGGGCCAGGGTCAAGAGACCCAGTACTTC.

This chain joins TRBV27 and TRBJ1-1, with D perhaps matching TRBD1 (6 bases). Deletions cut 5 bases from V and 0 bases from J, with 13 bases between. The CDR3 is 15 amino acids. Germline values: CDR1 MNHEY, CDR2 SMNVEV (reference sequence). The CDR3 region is CASSTERTVNTEAFF. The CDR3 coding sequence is TGTGCCAGCAGTACCGAGAGGACAGTGAACACTGAAGCTTTCTTT.

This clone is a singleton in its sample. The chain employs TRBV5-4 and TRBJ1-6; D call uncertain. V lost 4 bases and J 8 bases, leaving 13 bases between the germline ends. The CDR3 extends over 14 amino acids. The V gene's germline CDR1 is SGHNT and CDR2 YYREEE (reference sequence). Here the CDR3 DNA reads TGTGCCAGCAGCCAGAGACGGGAGGATTCACCCCTCCACTTT. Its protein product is CASSQRREDSPLHF.

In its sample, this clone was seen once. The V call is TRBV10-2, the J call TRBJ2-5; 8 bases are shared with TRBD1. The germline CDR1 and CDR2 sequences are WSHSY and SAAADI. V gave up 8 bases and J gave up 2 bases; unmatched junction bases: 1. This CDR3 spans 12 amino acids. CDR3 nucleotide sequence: TGCGCCAGCCGGGACAGGCAAGAGACCCAGTACTTC. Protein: CASRDRQETQYF.

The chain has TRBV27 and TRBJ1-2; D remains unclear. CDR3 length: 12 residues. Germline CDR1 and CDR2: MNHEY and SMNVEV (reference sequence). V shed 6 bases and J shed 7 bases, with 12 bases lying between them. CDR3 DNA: TGTGCCAGCAGGTCTTCAAGGGTTGGCTACACCTTC. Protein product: CASRSSRVGYTF.

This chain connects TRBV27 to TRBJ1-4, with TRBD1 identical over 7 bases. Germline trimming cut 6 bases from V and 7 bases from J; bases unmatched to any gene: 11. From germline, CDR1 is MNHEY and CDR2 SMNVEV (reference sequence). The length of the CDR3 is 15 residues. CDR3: CASSLLAGGVEKLFF. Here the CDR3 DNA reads TGTGCCAGCAGCCTCCTGGCAGGGGGTGTTGAAAAACTGTTTTTT. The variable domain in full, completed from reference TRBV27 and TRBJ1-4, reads EAQVTQNPRYLITVTGKKLTVTCSQNMNHEYMSWYRQDPGLGLRQIYYSMNVEVTDKGDVPEGYKVSRKEKRNFPLILESPSPNQTSLYFCASSLLAGGVEKLFFGSGTQLSVL.

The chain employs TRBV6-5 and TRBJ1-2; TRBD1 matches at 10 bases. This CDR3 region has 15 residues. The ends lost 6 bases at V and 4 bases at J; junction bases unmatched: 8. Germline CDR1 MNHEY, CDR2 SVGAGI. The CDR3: CASRVDRGVLYGYTF. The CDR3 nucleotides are TGTGCCAGCAGGGTGGACAGGGGGGTCCTCTATGGCTACACCTTC.

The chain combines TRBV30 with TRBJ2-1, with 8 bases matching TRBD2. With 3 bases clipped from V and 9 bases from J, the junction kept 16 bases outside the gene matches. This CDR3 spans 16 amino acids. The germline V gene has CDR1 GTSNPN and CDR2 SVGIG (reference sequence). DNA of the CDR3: TGTGCCTGGAGCCTCCATGAGGGTCGGGGGGGAGGTGAGCAGTTCTTC. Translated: CAWSLHEGRGGGEQFF.

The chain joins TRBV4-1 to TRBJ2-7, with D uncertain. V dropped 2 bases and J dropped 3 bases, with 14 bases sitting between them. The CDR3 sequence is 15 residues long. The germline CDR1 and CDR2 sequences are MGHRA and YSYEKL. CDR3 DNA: TGCGCCAGCAGCCAAAAGGCGGAAGGATTCTACGAGCAGTACTTC. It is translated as CASSQKAEGFYEQYF.

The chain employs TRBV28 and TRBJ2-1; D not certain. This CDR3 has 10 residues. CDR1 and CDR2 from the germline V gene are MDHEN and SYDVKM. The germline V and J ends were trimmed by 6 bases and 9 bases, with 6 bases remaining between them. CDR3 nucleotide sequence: TGTGCCAGCAGCCTCGTTGAGCAGTTCTTC. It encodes CASSLVEQFF.

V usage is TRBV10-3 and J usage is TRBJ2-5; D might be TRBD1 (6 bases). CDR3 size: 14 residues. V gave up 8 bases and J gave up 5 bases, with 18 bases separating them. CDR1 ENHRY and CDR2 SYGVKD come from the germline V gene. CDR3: CAIGRTGGEETQYF. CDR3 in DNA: TGTGCCATCGGGCGGACTGGGGGCGAGGAGACCCAGTACTTC.